The 23 T cell receptor beta chains reported below all come from one sample, sequenced in a study of cytomegalovirus exposure and HLA in healthy donors. The PCR made use of 60 Vbeta and 13 Jbeta primers. The table came from immunoSEQ multiplex PCR; TCRdb's copy has only in-frame clones and leaves some out. The sample records about 83,000 clones, about 69% being singletons. The sample was PBMCs. These receptors were taken from a man aged 55 to 70 in good health and CMV-seronegative.

V gene TRBV30 combines with J gene TRBJ2-3; 7 positions match TRBD2. Germline values: CDR1 GTSNPN, CDR2 SVGIG (reference sequence). Trimming removed 3 bases from V and 10 bases from J; junction bases left unmatched: 13. The CDR3 runs to 14 residues. The CDR3 region has the DNA TGTGCCTGGAGAACAATCCGGGGGGTCGATTCGCAGTATTTT. This translates into CAWRTIRGVDSQYF.

This chain's CDR3 is CAWRRSYQETQYF. The CDR3 DNA sequence: TGTGCCTGGAGGAGGTCCTACCAAGAGACCCAGTACTTC. The gene calls are TRBV30 and TRBJ2-5; D is unclear. Per germline, CDR1 GTSNPN and CDR2 SVGIG (reference sequence). Deletions cut 3 bases from V and 0 bases from J, with 8 bases between. The CDR3 is made up of 13 amino acids.

The chain recombines TRBV10-3 with TRBJ2-5, with 9 positions matching TRBD1. Matching the DNA end better, TRBJ2-7 makes the J call doubtful. Germline CDR1 is ENHRY and CDR2 is SYGVKD. This CDR3 comprises 15 residues. DNA of the CDR3: TGTGCCATCAGTGAGGGACAGGGGAGCTCCTACGAGCAGTACTTC. Its protein is CAISEGQGSSYEQYF.

The CDR3 nucleotides read TGCGCCAGCAGCCAAGGGTTGGGCTTGGGCACAGATACGCAGTATTTT. Residues: CASSQGLGLGTDTQYF. J is TRBJ2-3 and V is TRBV4-1; D gene unclear. Germline CDR1 MGHRA, CDR2 YSYEKL. The V and J ends lost 1 base and 1 base respectively, with 12 bases between them. This CDR3 has 16 residues.

The chain's CDR3 is CASSSGTARRSYTF. DNA of the CDR3: TGTGCCAGCAGCTCCGGGACAGCTCGTAGGAGCTACACCTTC. V and J are TRBV5-4 and TRBJ1-2; the match to TRBD1 covers 7 bases. The trim removed 3 bases at V and 9 bases at J, leaving 11 bases unmatched. The germline V gene encodes CDR1 SGHNT and CDR2 YYREEE (reference sequence). CDR3 length: 14 residues.

The CDR3 nucleotides read TGCGCCAGCAGCTTCGGTGACACATCCTACGAGCAGTACTTC. Encoded protein: CASSFGDTSYEQYF. This chain uses TRBV5-1 with TRBJ2-7; D not certain. V was cut by 2 bases and J by 1 base, with 10 bases left in between. Germline CDR1 SGHRS, CDR2 YFSETQ. The CDR3 spans 14 residues.

The chain uses TRBV4-1 and TRBJ1-3, with 7 bases identical to TRBD1. J lost 1 base, V lost 1 base, and 7 bases had no gene match. This CDR3 comprises 17 residues. Germline assignment: CDR1 MGHRA and CDR2 YSYEKL. This CDR3 reads CASSQVDRSPSGNTIYF. The DNA of the CDR3 is TGCGCCAGCAGCCAAGTGGACAGGTCCCCGTCTGGAAACACCATATATTTT.

The chain couples TRBV9 to TRBJ1-2; no firm D call. Germline values: CDR1 SGDLS, CDR2 YYNGEE. This CDR3 comprises 12 residues. V was cut by 0 bases and J by 6 bases, with 6 bases left in between. CDR3 loop: CASSVATDGYTF. The CDR3 DNA is TGTGCCAGCAGCGTAGCTACGGATGGCTACACCTTC. Supplemented by reference TRBV9 and TRBJ1-2, the full variable domain reads DSGVTQTPKHLITATGQRVTLRCSPRSGDLSVYWYQQSLDQGLQFLIQYYNGEERAKGNILERFSAQQFPDLHSELNLSSLELGDSALYFCASSVATDGYTFGSGTRLTVV.

This clone appeared a few times. This chain uses TRBV7-9 with TRBJ1-1, with D hard to call. Germline V gene lookup returns CDR1 SEHNR and CDR2 FQNEAQ (reference sequence). The ends were cut back, 1 base at V and 1 base at J, with 16 bases in the middle. This CDR3 contains 17 residues. The CDR3 DNA reads as TGTGCCAGCAGCTTAGGCCAGATCCCGCCGGGGAACACTGAAGCTTTCTTT. It encodes CASSLGQIPPGNTEAFF.

The chain employs TRBV19 and TRBJ2-2; TRBD2 matches 7 bases. The V segment lost 1 base and the J segment 1 base; nucleotides outside the gene matches: 0. This CDR3 comprises 15 residues. Germline V CDR1 and CDR2: LNHDA, SQIVND (reference sequence). The CDR3 sequence is CASSIGGRNTGELFF. The DNA for the CDR3 is TGTGCCAGTAGTATAGGCGGGAGGAACACCGGGGAGCTGTTTTTT.

Here the CDR3 reads CASSGTFNGVTNTGELFF. In DNA form, the CDR3 reads TGTGCCAGCAGCGGGACATTTAACGGGGTTACGAACACCGGGGAGCTGTTTTTT. This chain uses TRBV11-2 with TRBJ2-2; a possible D gene is TRBD1 (6 bases). V lost 5 bases to trimming and J lost 0 bases, with 19 bases between them. This CDR3 region has 18 residues. Germline V gene lookup returns CDR1 SGHAT and CDR2 FQNNGV.

This sequence joins TRBV16 and TRBJ2-6; tentatively, D is TRBD1 (5 bases). Germline values: CDR1 KGHSY, CDR2 FQNENV. This CDR3 contains 15 residues. V was trimmed by 2 bases and J by 0 bases, leaving 5 bases between them. CDR3 in DNA: TGTGCCAGCAGCCAAGACAGCTCTGGGGCCAACGTCCTGACTTTC. This codes for CASSQDSSGANVLTF.

In DNA, the CDR3 is TGTGCCAGCTCACCACTAGCGGGGACGACAGGAGGGGAGCTGTTTTTT. It yields the protein CASSPLAGTTGGELFF. The gene calls are TRBV18 and TRBJ2-2; TRBD2 matches 8 bases. CDR1 is KGHSH, CDR2 LQKENI, per germline. The CDR3 has 16 amino acids. The ends lost 1 base at V and 8 bases at J; junction bases unmatched: 9. The whole variable domain, filled in from reference TRBV18 and TRBJ2-2, reads NAGVMQNPRHLVRRRGQEARLRCSPMKGHSHVYWYRQLPEEGLKFMVYLQKENIIDESGMPKERFSAEFPKEGPSILRIQQVVRGDSAAYFCASSPLAGTTGGELFFGEGSRLTVL.

The chain recombines TRBV7-8 with TRBJ1-1; possible D gene TRBD1, 5 bases. The CDR3 consists of 16 residues. CDR1 is SGHVS and CDR2 is FQNEAQ in the germline V gene. V was pared by 5 bases and J by 2 bases, with 18 bases between. DNA of the CDR3: TGTGCCAGCAGCCCTAGCGGCGGGGGGTCCAACACTGAAGCTTTCTTT. This codes for CASSPSGGGSNTEAFF.

This clone appeared a few times. The V gene is TRBV4-2, the J gene TRBJ2-7, with 7 bases lining up with TRBD1. Germline trimming cut 2 bases from V and 10 bases from J; bases unmatched to any gene: 8. This CDR3 is built from 13 residues. Germline CDR1 and CDR2: LGHNA and YNFKEQ. CDR3 loop: CASSQSPRQGQYF. In nucleotides, the CDR3 is TGTGCCAGCAGCCAATCCCCTCGACAGGGCCAGTACTTC.

The chain couples TRBV6-1 to TRBJ1-1, with TRBD1 as a possible D gene (5 bases). Germline values: CDR1 MNHNS, CDR2 SASEGT. Trimming took off 4 bases at V and 5 bases at J, with 11 bases between the two ends. This CDR3 has 13 residues. CDR3 in DNA: TGTGCCAGCAGTGGGGCAGGGCGGACTGAAGCTTTCTTT. Amino acids: CASSGAGRTEAFF.

The chain recombines TRBV15 with TRBJ2-2; perhaps TRBD1 as D (5 bases). The V end lost 0 bases, the J end lost 5 bases, and 19 bases lay between the germline ends. CDR3 length: 18 residues. The germline gives CDR1 LNHNV, CDR2 YYDKDF (reference sequence). CDR3: CATSRDFSGPKGTGELFF. DNA for the CDR3: TGTGCCACCAGCAGAGATTTTTCAGGGCCCAAGGGGACCGGGGAGCTGTTTTTT.

V gene TRBV19 combines with J gene TRBJ2-3; 7 positions match TRBD1. Germline loops: CDR1 LNHDA, CDR2 SQIVND (reference sequence). The CDR3 extends over 15 amino acids. V trimming: 7 bases; J trimming: 0 bases; junction bases outside the gene matches: 7. The CDR3 region is CASKLRGQSTDTQYF. The CDR3 DNA sequence: TGTGCCAGTAAATTAAGGGGACAGAGCACAGATACGCAGTATTTT. Looking up the rest from reference TRBV19 and TRBJ2-3 gives the full variable domain: DGGITQSPKYLFRKEGQNVTLSCEQNLNHDAMYWYRQDPGQGLRLIYYSQIVNDFQKGDIAEGYSVSREKKESFPLTVTSAQKNPTAFYLCASKLRGQSTDTQYFGPGTRLTVL.

The chain links TRBV5-1 to TRBJ1-4, with 7 bases lining up with TRBD1. V lost 7 bases to trimming and J lost 0 bases; unmatched junction nucleotides: 9. Germline CDR1 reads SGHRS; CDR2 reads YFSETQ. CDR3 length: 16 residues. CDR3 nucleotide sequence: TGCGCCAGCCGACAGGGTCCCTCTACAACTAATGAAAAACTGTTTTTT. This sequence encodes CASRQGPSTTNEKLFF.

The genes are TRBV6-5 and TRBJ1-4; D may be TRBD1 (5 bases). The CDR3 is 13 amino acids. The germline V gene encodes CDR1 MNHEY and CDR2 SVGAGI. Between the trimmed V and J ends, which lost 6 bases and 8 bases, there was a span of 13 bases. CDR3 bases: TGTGCCAGCAGCGCTATAAACAGGGAAAAACTGTTTTTT. It translates to CASSAINREKLFF.

The chain is built from TRBV27 and TRBJ1-2, with 9 bases matching TRBD1. V was pared by 0 bases and J by 5 bases, with 4 bases of the junction left unmatched. The germline gives CDR1 MNHEY, CDR2 SMNVEV (reference sequence). The CDR3 has 15 residues. The CDR3 sequence: CASSLSRGTGYGYTF. DNA of the CDR3: TGTGCCAGCAGTTTATCGAGGGGGACAGGGTATGGCTACACCTTC.

The V call is TRBV29-1, the J call TRBJ1-1, with no clear D. The germline V gene has CDR1 SQVTM and CDR2 ANQGSEA. Trimming took off 4 bases at V and 0 bases at J, with 12 bases between the two ends. This CDR3 is 14 amino acids long. CDR3 bases: TGCAGCGTTGTGCGTGGAGATCTGAACACTGAAGCTTTCTTT. It translates to CSVVRGDLNTEAFF.

Of note for this clone: Since the CDR3 does not end with the conserved phenylalanine or tryptophan, this likely comes from a read error. The V and J genes are TRBV10-3 and TRBJ2-3; 13 bases agree with TRBD2. Germline-derived CDR1 and CDR2 are ENHRY and SYGVKD. With V trimmed by 5 bases and J by 4 bases, 15 bases remained unmatched. This CDR3 has 19 residues. The CDR3: CAISKGLAGAQSWSDTQYL. For the CDR3, the DNA is TGTGCCATCAGTAAAGGACTAGCGGGGGCCCAGAGTTGGTCAGATACGCAGTATCTT.